These 23 T cell receptor beta chains were all obtained from the same sample, sequenced in a study of vaccination and CD4 T cells after COVID-19. No cognate antigen is known for these TCRs. The time point was: late sampling 161 to 241 days after vaccination in a few convalescent patients. Specified treatment: approximately nine-day PBMC culture with coronavirus spike peptide pools or control peptides (ViraFEST assay). The Oncomine TCR Beta short-read assay was what sequenced the DNA obtained from cultured CD4+ T cells. TCRdb fed the PCR reads into MiXCR, producing one record per CDR3 protein. The table lists 20,000 to 25,000 distinct CDR3 sequences, approximately 30% of them singletons. Source: CD4+ T cells from blood, cultured in vitro, taken about 7 months after SARS-CoV-2 vaccination. These receptors were taken from a human donor who had recovered from COVID-19.

The chain has TRBV5-8 and TRBJ1-6, with TRBD1 as a possible D gene (5 bases). With 4 bases removed from V and 12 bases from J, the gap between germline ends came to 14 bases. This CDR3 is 13 amino acids long. CDR1 and CDR2 (germline): SGHTS, YDEGEE. In DNA form, the CDR3 reads TGTGCCAGCAGCCCGGTTTCCAGGGAACCCCTCCACTTT. It encodes CASSPVSREPLHF.

This clonotype was recorded at least ten times. The chain uses TRBV24-1 and TRBJ2-5; tentative D call: TRBD1 (6 bases). V dropped 6 bases and J dropped 4 bases, with 17 bases sitting between them. The CDR3 covers 15 residues. Germline-derived CDR1 and CDR2 are KGHDR and SFDVKD. Written as DNA, the CDR3 is TGTGCCACCAGTACAAGCACAGGGCCGGGAGAGACCCAGTACTTC. As protein: CATSTSTGPGETQYF.

The chain combines TRBV7-9 with TRBJ2-6, with D possibly TRBD2 on 6 matching bases. Germline lookup yields CDR1 SEHNR and CDR2 FQNEAQ (reference sequence). This CDR3 spans 17 amino acids. Between the trimmed V and J ends, which lost 7 bases and 0 bases, there was a span of 16 bases. The CDR3, as DNA: TGTGCCAGCATGGGGGGACTTAGGACCTCTGGGGCCAACGTCCTGACTTTC. It translates to CASMGGLRTSGANVLTF.

The V gene is TRBV2, the J gene TRBJ1-5; D is undetermined. Trimming left V 4 bases short and J 7 bases short, with 11 bases between. CDR1 is SNHLY and CDR2 is FYNNEI in the germline V gene. The CDR3 loop spans 13 amino acids. The CDR3 region is CASSVEGGQPQHF. In DNA form, the CDR3 reads TGTGCCAGCAGTGTCGAGGGCGGGCAGCCCCAGCATTTT.

This clonotype appeared a few times. The gene calls are TRBV27 and TRBJ2-1; 7 bases match TRBD1. V lost 5 bases, J lost 0 bases, and 4 bases stayed unmatched. Germline loops: CDR1 MNHEY, CDR2 SMNVEV (reference sequence). The CDR3 runs to 15 residues. This CDR3 is CASSTRGSSYNEQFF. CDR3 DNA: TGTGCCAGCAGTACCAGGGGGAGCTCCTACAATGAGCAGTTCTTC.

The CDR3 DNA reads TGTGCCAGCAGCCATAGCGGGAATATCCCCGAGCAGTACTTC. This translates into CASSHSGNIPEQYF. This chain links TRBV12-3 or TRBV12-4 with TRBJ2-7, with 8 bases matching TRBD2. After removal of 6 bases from V and 6 bases from J, the junction contained 10 bases not matched to a gene. There are 14 residues in the CDR3.

The rearrangement links TRBV19 to TRBJ1-5; D may be TRBD1 (6 bases). Germline lookup yields CDR1 LNHDA and CDR2 SQIVND (reference sequence). The CDR3 sequence is 13 residues long. V lost 6 bases and J 5 bases, leaving 11 bases between the germline ends. CDR3 residues: CASSGQFDQPQHF. In nucleotides, the CDR3 is TGTGCCAGTAGCGGACAGTTCGATCAGCCCCAGCATTTT.

Only a few counts were recorded for this clonotype. This chain uses TRBV6-5 with TRBJ1-2, with a tentative D call TRBD1 (6 bases). The germline V gene has CDR1 MNHEY and CDR2 SVGAGI. The CDR3 length is 14 residues. V was clipped by 4 bases and J by 8 bases, with 17 bases between them. The CDR3 nucleotides read TGTGCCAGCAGTTTCGTCGGGGGGGCGGAGGGCTACACCTTC. This codes for CASSFVGGAEGYTF.

Judged by abundance, this clonotype is medium-sized. The CDR3 DNA is TGCAGTGCTAGAGATGACAGGGGAGAGACCCAGTACTTC. Translating it yields CSARDDRGETQYF. V usage is TRBV20-1 and J usage is TRBJ2-5; TRBD1 matches 8 bases. Looked up from germline, CDR1 is DFQATT and CDR2 is SNEGSKA (reference sequence). The CDR3 contains 13 residues. V shed 0 bases, J shed 4 bases, and the junction held 1 base outside the gene matches.

The chain is built from TRBV20-1 and TRBJ1-1, with TRBD1 identical over 8 bases. The junction had 20 bases not matched to a gene; V was cut back by 7 bases and J by 1 base. The CDR3 is 18 residues long. Germline CDR1 DFQATT, CDR2 SNEGSKA (reference sequence). DNA for the CDR3: TGCAGTGGTTCGCAGGGGGCATGGGCAGGGGAGACGAACACTGAAGCTTTCTTT. Its protein product is CSGSQGAWAGETNTEAFF.

This clonotype appeared a few times. V and J are TRBV7-2 and TRBJ2-7; 9 nucleotides match TRBD1. CDR1 and CDR2 (germline): SGHTA, FQGNSA. This CDR3 is built from 17 residues. The V segment lost 4 bases and the J segment 1 base; nucleotides outside the gene matches: 11. The CDR3 region is CASSSATGTGISYEQYF. DNA of the CDR3: TGTGCCAGCAGCTCAGCAACCGGGACAGGGATTTCCTACGAGCAGTACTTC.

The chain carries TRBV6-5 and TRBJ1-2, with D unresolved. Trimming removed 3 bases at V and 6 bases at J, with 11 bases between. From germline, CDR1 is MNHEY and CDR2 SVGAGI. CDR3 length equals 13 residues. CDR3 sequence reads: CASSYASRHGYTF. CDR3 DNA: TGTGCCAGCAGTTATGCCAGTAGGCATGGCTACACCTTC.

The chain employs TRBV6-1 and TRBJ2-5, with TRBD1 matching over 7 bases. Germline assignment: CDR1 MNHNS and CDR2 SASEGT. This CDR3 spans 15 amino acids. V lost 6 bases to trimming and J lost 2 bases; unmatched junction nucleotides: 9. In DNA, the CDR3 is TGTGCCAGCAGAGCCCGCTGGACAGGTCAAGAGACCCAGTACTTC. Protein sequence: CASRARWTGQETQYF.

This clonotype turned up a few times. The chain combines TRBV4-2 with TRBJ2-7; 7 positions match TRBD1. Germline lookup yields CDR1 LGHNA and CDR2 YNFKEQ. V trimming: 4 bases; J trimming: 0 bases; junction bases outside the gene matches: 15. This CDR3 spans 18 amino acids. The CDR3 region is CASSRLGTASSSSYEQYF. The DNA of the CDR3 is TGTGCCAGCAGCCGGCTGGGGACAGCCTCATCCAGCTCCTACGAGCAGTACTTC.

This clonotype was seen only a few times. The gene calls are TRBV7-6 and TRBJ2-1; 7 bases are a match to TRBD2. The J call may be incorrect, as the DNA end agrees better with TRBJ2-7. Germline V gene data show CDR1 as SGHVS and CDR2 as FNYEAQ. The CDR3 extends over 15 amino acids. The CDR3 is CASSLARGGVGEQYF. The CDR3 DNA reads TGTGCCAGCAGCTTAGCTAGGGGAGGGGTTGGGGAGCAGTACTTC.

On this clonotype: One base away lies a much larger clone, so this may be a sequencing read error. The genes are TRBV6-1 and TRBJ1-2; D perhaps matches TRBD1 (5 bases). The germline V and J ends were trimmed by 6 bases and 2 bases, with 10 bases remaining between them. This CDR3 is built from 13 residues. The V gene's germline CDR1 is MNHNS and CDR2 SASEGT. The CDR3 here is CASRRDGNYGYTF. Written as DNA, the CDR3 is TGTGCCAGCAGAAGGGACGGCAACTATGGCTACACCTTC.

The chain combines TRBV5-4 with TRBJ1-6; D may be TRBD1 (5 bases). The V end was cut by 0 bases, the J end by 0 bases, with 10 bases between. The CDR3 has 17 amino acids. Germline V lookup: CDR1 SGHNT, CDR2 YYREEE (reference sequence). The CDR3 coding sequence is TGTGCCAGCAGCTTGGGGGGGGGTAGCTCCTATAATTCACCCCTCCACTTT. Translation gives CASSLGGGSSYNSPLHF.

The rearrangement joins TRBV6-1 to TRBJ2-1; TRBD2 agrees at 8 bases. Germline V gene sequence: CDR1 MNHNS, CDR2 SASEGT. V shed 6 bases, J shed 8 bases, and the junction held 15 bases outside the gene matches. CDR3 length equals 16 residues. CDR3: CASRETGTSGFYEQFF. CDR3 coding DNA: TGTGCCAGCAGGGAGACCGGGACTAGTGGGTTCTATGAGCAGTTCTTC.

This clonotype has just a few counts. The chain couples TRBV6-1 to TRBJ1-2; D is unresolved. CDR1 MNHNS and CDR2 SASEGT come from the germline V gene. V shed 5 bases and J shed 6 bases, with 16 bases lying between them. This CDR3 is 14 amino acids long. In DNA, the CDR3 is TGTGCCAGCAGTCCCGACCATTTCCCGAATGGCTACACCTTC. Encoded protein: CASSPDHFPNGYTF.

The J gene is TRBJ2-3, the V gene TRBV10-3; D is possibly TRBD1 (5 bases). The CDR3 totals 14 residues. The germline V gene encodes CDR1 ENHRY and CDR2 SYGVKD. Between the trimmed V and J ends, which lost 10 bases and 1 base, there was a span of 15 bases. CDR3 region: CATRTPPGTDTQYF. CDR3 coding DNA: TGTGCCACCAGGACACCACCCGGCACAGATACGCAGTATTTT.

In this sample, this clonotype is medium-sized. The rearrangement joins TRBV6-1 to TRBJ1-2; possibly TRBD1 for D (6 bases). Germline CDR1 reads MNHNS; CDR2 reads SASEGT. V was cut by 2 bases and J by 4 bases, with 20 bases left in between. The CDR3 runs 17 residues. CDR3 residues: CASSEPGHTPGGYGYTF. DNA for the CDR3: TGTGCCAGCAGTGAACCGGGACACACCCCAGGAGGCTATGGCTACACCTTC.

The chain joins TRBV6-1 to TRBJ2-2, with D perhaps matching TRBD2 (6 bases). The CDR3 spans 17 residues. CDR1 and CDR2 from the germline V gene are MNHNS and SASEGT. Trimming took off 5 bases at V and 6 bases at J, with 22 bases between the two ends. CDR3 protein: CASSTRGGGIGPGELFF. DNA of the CDR3: TGTGCCAGCAGTACCCGGGGTGGGGGGATTGGTCCCGGGGAGCTGTTTTTT.

V is TRBV20-1 and J is TRBJ2-1, with TRBD2 matching 13 bases. V dropped 8 bases and J dropped 9; count of bases not matched to a gene: 10. Germline-derived CDR1 and CDR2 are DFQATT and SNEGSKA (reference sequence). The CDR3 contains 14 residues. The CDR3 nucleotides read TGCAGTTTCCGTTCGGGACTAGCGGGGTTTGAGCAGTTCTTC. Encoded protein: CSFRSGLAGFEQFF.